Listed below are T cell receptor beta chains from one sample, sequenced in a study of T cell repertoires in cytomegalovirus infection. TCRdb analysed the reads with MiXCR anew, one entry per CDR3 protein. Of approximately 990,000 distinct CDR3 sequences listed, less than 35% are singletons. These receptors lack a known antigen. Sequenced here: cultured CD8+ T cells from PBMCs, sampled from culture after CMV antigen stimulation. All receptors derive from a human donor in good health (CMV status not recorded). Some clones in this sample may be carry-over from other donors' samples. CDR3s leave out the opening cysteine and the closing phenylalanine or tryptophan. Each record gives: J gene, V gene, CDR3 protein.

>TRBJ2-5|TRBV12-3/TRBV12-4
ASSFRGGQTQY
>TRBJ2-1|TRBV7-6
ASSLNTGAYNEQF
>TRBJ1-4|TRBV7-9
ASRTPTNEKLF
>TRBJ1-5|TRBV19
ASSPGTGAFSNQPQH
>TRBJ1-5|TRBV19
ASTRTRWDGNQPQH
>TRBJ1-4|TRBV7-6
ASSRGQGADEKLF
>TRBJ1-1|TRBV7-6
ASRSGGVTEAF
>TRBJ2-7|TRBV27
ASSYTGTGGREQY
>TRBJ2-2|TRBV6-1
ASIDRTVHTGELF
>TRBJ2-2|TRBV19
ASSPRVTGDPSNTGELF
>TRBJ2-7|TRBV25-1
ASSVRQGKSYEQY
>TRBJ2-5|TRBV6-5
ASRLIQGIQETQY
>TRBJ1-1|TRBV12-3/TRBV12-4
ASSLTPSLAF
>TRBJ1-1|TRBV27
ASSLSGTGSPEAF
>TRBJ2-2|TRBV24-1
ATSDSGNTGELF
>TRBJ1-2|TRBV2
ASNPGAAYGYT
>TRBJ2-1|TRBV4-1
ASSASNGRMSNEQF
>TRBJ2-7|TRBV12-3/TRBV12-4
ASSFPESYEQY
>TRBJ1-5|TRBV20-1
SASTGTGAIGSNQPQH
>TRBJ1-1|TRBV19
ASSMWTGPNTEAF
>TRBJ2-1|TRBV6-2/TRBV6-3
ASSPRDINNEQF
>TRBJ2-3|TRBV7-9
ASSRTSGRSDTQY
>TRBJ2-5|TRBV6-5
ASSYYGSQETQY
>TRBJ2-3|TRBV6-6
ASGPQPATSTDTQY